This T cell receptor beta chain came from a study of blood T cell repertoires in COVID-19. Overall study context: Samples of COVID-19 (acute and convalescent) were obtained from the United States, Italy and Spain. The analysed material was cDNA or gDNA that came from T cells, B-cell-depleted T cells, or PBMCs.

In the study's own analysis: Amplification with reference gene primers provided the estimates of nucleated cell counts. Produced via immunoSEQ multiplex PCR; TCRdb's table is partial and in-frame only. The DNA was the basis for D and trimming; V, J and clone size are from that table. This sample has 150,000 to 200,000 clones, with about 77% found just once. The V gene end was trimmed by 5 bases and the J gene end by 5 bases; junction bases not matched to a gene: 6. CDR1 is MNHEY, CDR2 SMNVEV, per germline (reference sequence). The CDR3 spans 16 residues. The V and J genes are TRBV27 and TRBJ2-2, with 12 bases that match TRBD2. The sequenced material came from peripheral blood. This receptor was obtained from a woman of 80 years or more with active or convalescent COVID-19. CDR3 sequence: CASSLAGGQRTGELFF. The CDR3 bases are TGTGCCAGCAGTCTAGCGGGGGGGCAACGGACCGGGGAGCTGTTTTTT.